One and the same sample provided the 17 T cell receptor beta chains below, sequenced in a study of blood T cell repertoires in COVID-19. Produced via immunoSEQ multiplex PCR; TCRdb's table is partial and in-frame only. The table includes around 78,000 clones, roughly 88% detected once. Sequenced sample: peripheral blood. Receptors originate from a human donor in a cohort sampled during active COVID-19.

The chain couples TRBV30 to TRBJ2-1; TRBD1 aligns across 9 bases. This CDR3 is built from 14 residues. Germline V gives CDR1 GTSNPN, CDR2 SVGIG (reference sequence). Trimming at V came to 5 bases and at J to 5 bases, leaving 7 bases not matched to a gene. CDR3 DNA sequence: TGTGCCTGGGGAAACAGGGGGCGGGACAATGAGCAGTTCTTC. Protein: CAWGNRGRDNEQFF.

This chain links TRBV7-9 with TRBJ2-5, with 10 bases matching TRBD1. This CDR3 spans 15 amino acids. The V gene end was trimmed by 5 bases and the J gene end by 5 bases; junction bases not matched to a gene: 8. The germline V gene encodes CDR1 SEHNR and CDR2 FQNEAQ (reference sequence). The CDR3 loop reads CASSEGDRGLETQYF. The CDR3 DNA sequence: TGTGCCAGCAGCGAAGGGGACAGGGGCTTGGAGACCCAGTACTTC. The complete variable domain, with remaining parts taken from reference TRBV7-9 and TRBJ2-5, reads DTGVSQNPRHKITKRGQNVTFRCDPISEHNRLYWYRQTLGQGPEFLTYFQNEAQLEKSRLLSDRFSAERPKGSFSTLEIQRTEQGDSAMYLCASSEGDRGLETQYFGPGTRLLVL.

On this clone itself: Other nucleotide sequences in the sample specify the same CDR3. The V gene is TRBV18, the J gene TRBJ2-5; tentative D call: TRBD1 (6 bases). Trimming took off 2 bases at V and 4 bases at J, with 8 bases between the two ends. The germline V gene encodes CDR1 KGHSH and CDR2 LQKENI. The CDR3 covers 13 residues. CDR3 coding DNA: TGTGCCAGCTCACCAGGGGGCCGAGAGACCCAGTACTTC. It translates to CASSPGGRETQYF.

The chain uses TRBV28 and TRBJ2-7; the D gene is possibly TRBD1 (6 bases). V gave up 4 bases and J gave up 1 base, with 11 bases separating them. The CDR3 contains 14 residues. Germline CDR1 is MDHEN and CDR2 is SYDVKM. The CDR3 loop reads CASSSTGTSYEQYF. The CDR3 DNA sequence: TGTGCCAGCAGTTCGACAGGTACTTCCTACGAGCAGTACTTC.

The rearrangement uses TRBV4-3 and TRBJ1-2; perhaps TRBD1 as D (5 bases). The CDR3 contains 16 residues. V lost 4 bases and J 6 bases, leaving 21 bases between the germline ends. Germline V CDR1 and CDR2: LGHNA, YSLEER. CDR3 region: CASSLTTANHEDGYTF. The CDR3 DNA is TGCGCCAGCAGCCTAACGACAGCAAACCATGAGGATGGCTACACCTTC.

V is TRBV7-2 and J is TRBJ2-3; possibly TRBD2 for D (7 bases). This CDR3 has 17 residues. Trimming left V 0 bases short and J 0 bases short, with 13 bases between. Germline V CDR1 and CDR2: SGHTA, FQGNSA. CDR3 nucleotide sequence: TGTGCCAGCAGCTTAGCAGGGGGGGGTGCTAGCACAGATACGCAGTATTTT. It codes for CASSLAGGGASTDTQYF.

The V gene is TRBV19, the J gene TRBJ1-2, with TRBD1 identical over 7 bases. The V segment lost 5 bases and the J segment 3 bases; nucleotides outside the gene matches: 6. The CDR3 loop spans 14 amino acids. Germline V gene data show CDR1 as LNHDA and CDR2 as SQIVND (reference sequence). CDR3 DNA sequence: TGTGCCAGTAGTGGCGACAGGGTGGACTATGGCTACACCTTC. Translation: CASSGDRVDYGYTF.

This chain connects TRBV19 to TRBJ2-6; D perhaps matches TRBD2 (5 bases). This CDR3 has 16 residues. The germline V and J ends were trimmed by 2 bases and 3 bases, with 11 bases remaining between them. The V gene's germline CDR1 is LNHDA and CDR2 SQIVND (reference sequence). CDR3 DNA: TGTGCCAGTAGTATAAGTCGAGGAGGTGGGGCCAACGTCCTGACTTTC. Its translation: CASSISRGGGANVLTF.

J is TRBJ2-1 and V is TRBV6-4; unclear D gene. Trimming took 2 bases from V and 7 from J, leaving 12 bases between them. This CDR3 contains 14 residues. Germline lookup yields CDR1 MRHNA and CDR2 SNTAGT. The CDR3 region is CASSDRPRLNEQFF. Here the CDR3 DNA reads TGTGCCAGCAGTGACCGCCCCCGACTTAATGAGCAGTTCTTC.

J is TRBJ1-4 and V is TRBV19; 10 nucleotides align to TRBD1. The CDR3 is made up of 18 amino acids. Germline CDR1 is LNHDA and CDR2 is SQIVND (reference sequence). J was trimmed by 7 bases and V by 5 bases; bases with no gene match: 16. CDR3 bases: TGTGCCAGTAGTGATGACAGGGGGCGAATTTCTGATTCTGAAAAACTGTTTTTT. Encoded protein: CASSDDRGRISDSEKLFF.

In this sample, this clone turned up once. The CDR3 DNA reads TGTGCCAGCAGCGTAGAGGGGGTAGGCTACACCTTC. Translation gives CASSVEGVGYTF. This sequence joins TRBV9 and TRBJ1-2, with D possibly TRBD1 on 6 matching bases. Trimming removed 0 bases from V and 8 bases from J, with 8 bases in between. CDR3 size: 12 residues. The germline gives CDR1 SGDLS, CDR2 YYNGEE.

The chain joins TRBV27 to TRBJ1-1; D perhaps matches TRBD1 (6 bases). V was trimmed by 5 bases and J by 0 bases, leaving 13 bases between them. This CDR3 spans 15 amino acids. Germline V gene data show CDR1 as MNHEY and CDR2 as SMNVEV (reference sequence). CDR3: CASSPWGLVNTEAFF. The CDR3 DNA reads as TGTGCCAGCAGTCCTTGGGGGCTAGTGAACACTGAAGCTTTCTTT.

The J gene is TRBJ2-5, the V gene TRBV5-1; weak D call: TRBD2 (6 bases). The CDR3 consists of 12 residues. The V gene lost 4 bases and the J gene lost 12 bases, with 16 bases spanning the gap. Per the germline V gene, CDR1 is SGHRS and CDR2 is YFSETQ. DNA of the CDR3: TGCGCCAGCAGCACCGCTAGCGCCCCTAAGTACTTC. It yields the protein CASSTASAPKYF.

This chain uses TRBV6-7 with TRBJ2-5; D perhaps matches TRBD2 (6 bases). TRBV6-7 is placed among ORFs of uncertain function. The CDR3 loop spans 17 amino acids. With 2 bases removed from V and 0 bases from J, the gap between germline ends came to 16 bases. In nucleotides, the CDR3 is TGTGCCAGCAGTTACGCCAGACTAGTGCCATACCAAGAGACCCAGTACTTC. It yields the protein CASSYARLVPYQETQYF.

This chain joins TRBV6-5 and TRBJ2-5; possibly TRBD1 for D (6 bases). Germline lookup yields CDR1 MNHEY and CDR2 SVGAGI. The CDR3 length is 13 residues. V lost 6 bases, J lost 5 bases, and 13 bases lay in between. In DNA, the CDR3 is TGTGCCAGCAGCCATGCAGGGGTTGAGACCCAGTACTTC. As protein: CASSHAGVETQYF.

The chain couples TRBV6-5 to TRBJ1-6; D perhaps matches TRBD1 (5 bases). This CDR3 has 13 amino acids. V shed 6 bases and J shed 11 bases, with 14 bases lying between them. CDR1 is MNHEY and CDR2 is SVGAGI in the germline V gene. The CDR3 reads CASRDMDGTPLHF. Written as DNA, the CDR3 is TGTGCCAGCAGGGACATGGATGGAACACCCCTCCACTTT.

The genes are TRBV7-2 and TRBJ2-3, with 9 bases identical to TRBD1. V lost 5 bases to trimming and J lost 3 bases; unmatched junction nucleotides: 12. Per germline, CDR1 SGHTA and CDR2 FQGNSA. This CDR3 has 17 residues. This chain's CDR3 is CASSKSIQGARTDTQYF. In DNA form, the CDR3 reads TGTGCCAGCAGCAAGTCCATACAGGGGGCGAGGACAGATACGCAGTATTTT.